This is a list of T cell receptor beta chains from one sample in a study of shared clonotypes between healthy human individuals. Here immunoSEQ multiplex PCR was the method, and the copy in TCRdb shows in-frame clones only, minus some. Here the sample spans about 2.3 million clones, around 90% being singletons. The sequencing input was naive CD4+ T cells from PBMCs. The origin of the receptors is a man aged 18 to 29 in good health. Some clones in this sample may be carry-over from other donors' samples. The CDR3 runs from the conserved cysteine through the conserved F or W. A D gene is named only where the DNA matches it firmly. Size is omitted from some rows. Given values are once, few, many or a class for expanded clones.

J gene,V gene,D gene,clone size,CDR3 protein,CDR3 DNA
TRBJ2-1,TRBV5-1,.,.,CASSLERGDYNEQFF,TGCGCCAGCAGCTTGGAGAGGGGGGATTACAATGAGCAGTTCTTC
TRBJ2-7,TRBV7-2,.,once,CASSRRPSAYEQYF,TGTGCCAGCAGCCGTCGCCCTAGCGCCTACGAGCAGTACTTC
TRBJ2-5,TRBV28,.,once,CASSLLFGSLQETQYF,TGTGCCAGCAGTTTACTTTTTGGGAGCCTCCAAGAGACCCAGTACTTC
TRBJ2-7,TRBV30,.,.,CAWSVLQGSYYEQYF,TGTGCCTGGAGTGTACTCCAGGGGAGTTACTACGAGCAGTACTTC
TRBJ2-3,TRBV28,.,.,CASSLGAGADTQYF,TGTGCCAGCAGTTTAGGGGCAGGCGCAGATACGCAGTATTTT
TRBJ2-7,TRBV7-2,TRBD2,.,CASSLRQTSGREGSYEQYF,TGTGCCAGCAGCCTAAGACAGACTAGCGGGAGGGAAGGGTCCTACGAGCAGTACTTC
TRBJ2-7,TRBV7-2,TRBD2,.,CASSISSGRAAEQYF,TGTGCCAGCAGCATCTCTAGCGGGAGGGCCGCCGAGCAGTACTTC
TRBJ1-2,TRBV29-1,.,once,CSAVVGYGYTF,TGCAGCGCAGTTGTCGGGTATGGCTACACCTTC
TRBJ2-2,TRBV10-1,TRBD2,few,CASRASGNTGELFF,TGCGCCAGCAGGGCTAGCGGTAACACCGGGGAGCTGTTTTTT
TRBJ2-2,TRBV6-6,.,.,CASRAIGELFF,TGTGCCAGCAGGGCCATCGGGGAGCTGTTTTTT
TRBJ2-1,TRBV10-2,.,.,CASSRRTGIDEQFF,TGCGCCAGCAGTAGAAGAACGGGGATCGATGAGCAGTTCTTC
TRBJ2-1,TRBV29-1,TRBD2,.,CSAMGLATKQEQFF,TGCAGCGCTATGGGACTAGCGACTAAACAGGAGCAGTTCTTC
TRBJ2-2,TRBV6-6,TRBD2,.,CASSPRGLMGTGELFF,TGTGCCAGCAGCCCCCGGGGACTAATGGGCACCGGGGAGCTGTTTTTT
TRBJ1-1,TRBV2,.,.,CASKIEGGRTEAFF,TGTGCCAGCAAAATTGAGGGGGGGAGGACTGAAGCTTTCTTT
TRBJ2-5,TRBV28,.,.,CASIRRRYGQEETQYF,TGTGCCAGCATTCGACGGCGTTACGGGCAGGAAGAGACCCAGTACTTC
TRBJ2-2,TRBV19,TRBD2,.,CASSTLAGITGELFF,TGTGCCAGTAGTACACTAGCGGGCATCACCGGGGAGCTGTTTTTT
TRBJ2-1,TRBV4-1,.,once,CASSLQEAGSYNEQFF,TGCGCCAGCAGCCTACAGGAGGCGGGCTCCTACAATGAGCAGTTCTTC
TRBJ2-7,TRBV4-1,.,.,CASSQADRPYEQYF,TGCGCCAGCAGCCAAGCGGACAGACCCTACGAGCAGTACTTC
TRBJ2-1,TRBV5-6,TRBD2,.,CASSWTSGYNEQFF,TGTGCCAGCAGCTGGACTAGCGGATACAATGAGCAGTTCTTC
TRBJ2-7,TRBV18,TRBD2,.,CASSPRTSGTYEQYF,TGTGCCAGCTCACCCAGGACTAGCGGTACCTACGAGCAGTACTTC
TRBJ1-4,TRBV18,TRBD1,.,CASSPVGQQEKLFF,TGTGCCAGCTCACCTGTGGGACAGCAAGAAAAACTGTTTTTT
TRBJ2-7,TRBV9,TRBD2,.,CASTLDGTSGAEQYF,TGTGCCAGCACCTTAGACGGGACTAGCGGGGCCGAGCAGTACTTC
TRBJ1-2,TRBV7-9,TRBD1,.,CASSDPGQGDGYTF,TGTGCCAGCAGCGACCCGGGACAGGGAGACGGCTACACCTTC
TRBJ2-7,TRBV7-8,.,once,CASSPRGRGEQYF,TGTGCCAGCAGTCCTCGGGGCCGGGGTGAGCAGTACTTC
TRBJ2-2,TRBV2,.,few,CASSGINTGELFF,TGTGCCAGCAGTGGGATTAACACCGGGGAGCTGTTTTTT
TRBJ2-4,TRBV11-1,TRBD1,.,CASSLGQGGKNIQYF,TGTGCCAGCAGCTTGGGACAGGGCGGCAAAAACATTCAGTACTTC
TRBJ2-1,TRBV6-1,TRBD2,.,CASSREDYNEQFF,TGTGCCAGCAGTCGGGAGGACTACAATGAGCAGTTCTTC
TRBJ1-2,TRBV5-6,TRBD1,.,CASSLVGDRGFLNYGYTF,TGTGCCAGCAGCTTGGTAGGGGACAGGGGTTTCCTTAACTATGGCTACACCTTC
TRBJ2-2,TRBV27,TRBD2,.,CASSRLAVNSNTGELFF,TGTGCCAGCAGTAGACTAGCGGTTAATTCGAACACCGGGGAGCTGTTTTTT
TRBJ2-3,TRBV4-1,.,.,CASSRGSTDTQYF,TGCGCCAGCAGCCGGGGGAGCACAGATACGCAGTATTTT
TRBJ1-1,TRBV20-1,.,.,CSASFQGKGFF,TGCAGTGCTAGTTTCCAGGGCAAGGGTTTCTTT
TRBJ2-4,TRBV27,TRBD2,.,CASSSGLAANIQYF,TGTGCCAGCAGTTCTGGACTAGCGGCAAACATTCAGTACTTC
TRBJ1-1,TRBV18,.,few,CASSPYGPMNTEAFF,TGTGCCAGCTCACCATACGGCCCCATGAACACTGAAGCTTTCTTT
TRBJ2-6,TRBV21-1,.,.,CASSKRRAGANVLTF,TGTGCCAGCAGCAAAAGGCGAGCTGGGGCCAACGTCCTGACTTTC
TRBJ2-7,TRBV4-1,TRBD1,.,CASSLPGQPYEQYF,TGCGCCAGCAGCCTTCCGGGACAGCCCTACGAGCAGTACTTC
TRBJ2-2,TRBV6-5,TRBD2,.,CATQRREGLIGELFF,TGTGCCACCCAACGTCGGGAGGGCCTGATCGGGGAGCTGTTTTTT
TRBJ2-7,TRBV25-1,.,.,CASSDLTDFFYEQYF,TGTGCCAGCAGTGATCTCACAGATTTCTTCTACGAGCAGTACTTC
TRBJ2-1,TRBV7-3,.,.,CASSLSGNNEQFF,TGTGCCAGCAGTCTGTCTGGTAACAATGAGCAGTTCTTC
TRBJ2-7,TRBV30,TRBD2,.,CAWSGLAGNYEQYF,TGTGCCTGGAGTGGGCTAGCGGGCAACTACGAGCAGTACTTC
TRBJ1-1,TRBV28,.,once,CASSTSMNTEAFF,TGTGCCAGCAGCACTAGCATGAACACTGAAGCTTTCTTT
TRBJ2-1,TRBV30,.,once,CAWSVSLSSYNEQFF,TGTGCCTGGAGTGTAAGCCTGAGCTCCTACAATGAGCAGTTCTTC
TRBJ1-4,TRBV28,TRBD1,.,CASSRDSNEKLFF,TGTGCCAGCAGTCGGGACAGTAATGAAAAACTGTTTTTT